These 29 T cell receptor beta chains share one sample of origin, sequenced in a study of blood T cell repertoires in COVID-19. Clones were read by immunoSEQ multiplex PCR, and TCRdb kept only the in-frame ones, dropping some. The table lists 140,000 to 150,000 clones, about four fifths of them singletons. The sequenced material came from peripheral blood. The receptors derive from a man in his sixties or seventies who had recovered from COVID-19.

The chain couples TRBV7-2 to TRBJ1-1; 9 bases are shared with TRBD1. The length of the CDR3 is 14 residues. Germline lookup yields CDR1 SGHTA and CDR2 FQGNSA. After removal of 5 bases from V and 5 bases from J, the junction contained 6 bases not matched to a gene. The CDR3 sequence is CASSAQGAETEAFF. Here the CDR3 DNA reads TGTGCCAGCAGCGCACAGGGGGCAGAGACTGAAGCTTTCTTT.

V gene TRBV11-2 combines with J gene TRBJ2-7; the match to TRBD1 covers 11 bases. Germline-derived CDR1 and CDR2 are SGHAT and FQNNGV. J was trimmed by 3 bases and V by 4 bases; bases with no gene match: 2. The CDR3 extends over 14 amino acids. CDR3 in amino acids: CASSSGTGGYEQYF. Written as DNA, the CDR3 is TGTGCCAGCAGCTCCGGGACAGGGGGCTACGAGCAGTACTTC.

The chain uses TRBV4-3 and TRBJ2-7; 11 nucleotides align to TRBD1. CDR3 length: 18 amino acids. CDR1 is LGHNA and CDR2 is YSLEER in the germline V gene. V shed 0 bases, J shed 1 base, and the junction held 8 bases outside the gene matches. CDR3 nucleotides: TGCGCCAGCAGCCAAGATCAGGACAGGGGGCTAGGGTCCTACGAGCAGTACTTC. Translated: CASSQDQDRGLGSYEQYF.

Written as DNA, the CDR3 is TGTGCCAGCAGTTACTCGAACAGGGGGCTATACGAGCAGTACTTC. This translates into CASSYSNRGLYEQYF. The V gene is TRBV6-5, the J gene TRBJ2-7; 9 positions agree with TRBD1. CDR3 length: 15 residues. Germline V CDR1 and CDR2: MNHEY, SVGAGI. V lost 0 bases, J lost 4 bases, and 4 bases stayed unmatched.

The chain employs TRBV10-2 and TRBJ2-7; weak D call: TRBD1 (6 bases). CDR1 is WSHSY and CDR2 is SAAADI in the germline V gene. V was trimmed by 4 bases and J by 5 bases, leaving 15 bases between them. The CDR3 length is 14 residues. The CDR3 bases are TGCGCCAGCAGTGTCCAGTCAAACAGGGACGAGCAGTACTTC. This gives the protein CASSVQSNRDEQYF.

The chain combines TRBV12-3 or TRBV12-4 with TRBJ2-1, with D hard to call. V lost 7 bases and J 5 bases, leaving 12 bases between the germline ends. The CDR3 contains 13 residues. The CDR3 nucleotides read TGTGCCAGCACCCCCGAAGCCCACAATGAGCAGTTCTTC. Residues: CASTPEAHNEQFF.

This chain joins TRBV2 and TRBJ2-7, with 8 bases lining up with TRBD1. There are 16 residues in the CDR3. The germline gives CDR1 SNHLY, CDR2 FYNNEI. V lost 7 bases and J lost 7; bases outside the gene matches: 18. Written as DNA, the CDR3 is TGTGCCAGCATTGGTAGGGAAACAGGGGGTTCAGGAGAGCAGTACTTC. Protein sequence: CASIGRETGGSGEQYF.

This chain joins TRBV10-1 and TRBJ2-3; D possibly corresponds to TRBD1 (6 bases). The CDR3 is 15 amino acids. The V and J ends lost 3 bases and 3 bases respectively, with 13 bases between them. Germline-derived CDR1 and CDR2 are WNHNN and SYGVQD (reference sequence). As DNA, the CDR3 is TGCGCCAGCAGTGAAGTAGGACAGACTACAGATACGCAGTATTTT. Translating it yields CASSEVGQTTDTQYF.

This chain uses TRBV3-1 (or the pseudogene TRBV3-2) with TRBJ2-7; the D is unclear. CDR1 LGHDT and CDR2 YNNKEL come from the germline V gene (reference sequence). V lost 4 bases and J lost 1, with 8 bases in between. The CDR3 has 13 residues. CDR3 DNA: TGTGCCAGCAGCCCCAGAACGTCCTACGAGCAGTACTTC. Protein sequence: CASSPRTSYEQYF.

This clone was counted only a few times. The V call is TRBV9, the J call TRBJ2-2; 11 bases match TRBD2. This CDR3 has 15 residues. Germline V gene lookup returns CDR1 SGDLS and CDR2 YYNGEE. The trim removed 4 bases at V and 6 bases at J, leaving 5 bases unmatched. CDR3 DNA sequence: TGTGCCAGCAGCCCCCAGGGACTAGCGGCCGGGGAGCTGTTTTTT. It specifies CASSPQGLAAGELFF.

CDR3 sequence (DNA): TGCGCCAGCAGCCAACTAGCGGGAGGGCCTTACGAGCAGTACTTC. Translating gives CASSQLAGGPYEQYF. The rearrangement joins TRBV4-1 to TRBJ2-7, with TRBD2 matching 12 bases. The CDR3 has 15 amino acids. V lost 2 bases and J lost 4; bases outside the gene matches: 3. The germline V gene encodes CDR1 MGHRA and CDR2 YSYEKL.

This chain's CDR3 is CASSQDRVNQPQHF. The CDR3 coding sequence is TGTGCCAGCAGTCAGGACAGGGTGAATCAGCCCCAGCATTTT. The V gene is TRBV7-9, the J gene TRBJ1-5; 8 bases align to TRBD1. Trimming took 6 bases from V and 4 from J; bases not matched to a gene: 5. Germline loops: CDR1 SEHNR, CDR2 FQNEAQ (reference sequence). The CDR3 covers 14 residues.

Comments on this clone: This may arise from a read error, as a much more abundant clone is one base away. The rearrangement links TRBV15 to TRBJ1-2; D is unclear. V was clipped by 0 bases and J by 2 bases, with 4 bases between them. This CDR3 contains 13 residues. The germline CDR1 and CDR2 sequences are LNHNV and YYDKDF (reference sequence). This CDR3 is CATSRDRNYGYTF. The CDR3 DNA sequence: TGTGCCACCAGCAGAGACAGGAACTATGGCTACACCTTC.

Concerning this clone: This sample includes further DNA sequences coding for the same CDR3. The rearrangement links TRBV5-4 to TRBJ2-5; D not certain. Trimming took 0 bases from V and 5 from J, leaving 5 bases between them. The germline gives CDR1 SGHNT, CDR2 YYREEE (reference sequence). The CDR3 is 12 residues long. CDR3 region: CASSLGAETQYF. For the CDR3, the DNA is TGTGCCAGCAGCTTGGGGGCTGAGACCCAGTACTTC.

This chain connects TRBV7-3 to TRBJ1-1; TRBD1 agrees at 7 bases. The V and J ends lost 1 base and 7 bases, in that order; junction bases with no gene match: 3. The germline V gene encodes CDR1 SGHTA and CDR2 FQGTGA. The CDR3 contains 13 residues. In DNA form, the CDR3 reads TGTGCCAGCAGCTTAAGGCAGGGGGGTGAAGCTTTCTTT. The encoded protein is CASSLRQGGEAFF.

J is TRBJ2-3 and V is TRBV12-5; TRBD1 might be the D (5 bases). V lost 4 bases and J lost 6, with 17 bases in between. The CDR3 has 15 residues. CDR1 LGHNT and CDR2 FRNRAP come from the germline V gene. The CDR3 coding sequence is TGTGCTAGTGGTTCGCTCCAGGGCCCCATCGATACGCAGTATTTT. Translation gives CASGSLQGPIDTQYF.

J is TRBJ2-7 and V is TRBV5-1; D is possibly TRBD2 (5 bases). The CDR3 sequence is 16 residues long. Germline V lookup: CDR1 SGHRS, CDR2 YFSETQ. The V end was cut by 0 bases, the J end by 5 bases, with 18 bases between. DNA for the CDR3: TGCGCCAGCAGCTTGGGGGTCAGTCGGGGAACAAACGAGCAGTACTTC. Its translation is CASSLGVSRGTNEQYF.

V usage is TRBV7-8 and J usage is TRBJ1-3; D gene ambiguous. Trimming left V 1 base short and J 0 bases short, with 7 bases between. CDR3 size: 15 residues. Germline V lookup: CDR1 SGHVS, CDR2 FQNEAQ. The CDR3 DNA reads TGTGCCAGCAGCTTAGGGCTCGTCTCTGGAAACACCATATATTTT. This gives the protein CASSLGLVSGNTIYF. The full variable domain, in which reference TRBV7-8 and TRBJ1-3 provide the parts outside the CDR3, is GAGVSQSPRYKVAKRGQDVALRCDPISGHVSLFWYQQALGQGPEFLTYFQNEAQLDKSGLPSDRFFAERPEGSVSTLKIQRTQQEDSAVYLCASSLGLVSGNTIYFGEGSWLTVV.

In DNA, the CDR3 is TGTGCCTGGACCGAACGCGAGGACAGGGGGTTTTCACCCCTCCACTTT. This encodes CAWTEREDRGFSPLHF. This rearrangement joins TRBV30 to TRBJ1-6; TRBD1 agrees at 10 bases. Germline CDR1 GTSNPN, CDR2 SVGIG (reference sequence). The CDR3 contains 16 residues. V lost 4 bases to trimming and J lost 9 bases; unmatched junction nucleotides: 12. Supplemented by reference TRBV30 and TRBJ1-6, the full variable domain reads SQTIHQWPATLVQPVGSPLSLECTVEGTSNPNLYWYRQAAGRGLQLLFYSVGIGQISSEVPQNLSASRPQDRQFILSSKKLLLSDSGFYLCAWTEREDRGFSPLHFGNGTRLTVT.

The V gene is TRBV6-6, the J gene TRBJ1-1, with D maybe TRBD1 (6 bases). This CDR3 spans 14 amino acids. The V end was cut by 7 bases, the J end by 1 base, with 13 bases between. The germline gives CDR1 MNHNY, CDR2 SVGAGI (reference sequence). This CDR3 reads CASNTKGGNTEAFF. In nucleotides, the CDR3 is TGTGCCAGCAATACGAAAGGGGGGAACACTGAAGCTTTCTTT.

The V call is TRBV12-3 or TRBV12-4, the J call TRBJ1-5; tentative D call: TRBD1 (6 bases). The germline V and J ends were trimmed by 4 bases and 7 bases, with 8 bases remaining between them. The CDR3 has 12 amino acids. The CDR3 spells CASSSGGQPQHF. In nucleotides, the CDR3 is TGTGCCAGCAGTTCTGGGGGCCAGCCCCAGCATTTT.

The J gene is TRBJ2-3, the V gene TRBV11-3, with TRBD2 as a possible D gene (5 bases). CDR3 length equals 14 residues. CDR1 is SGHNT, CDR2 YENEEA, per germline. The germline V and J ends were trimmed by 5 bases and 4 bases, with 13 bases remaining between them. The CDR3 sequence is CASSPVGVSDTQYF. CDR3 coding DNA: TGTGCCAGCAGCCCCGTCGGGGTATCAGATACGCAGTATTTT.

The gene calls are TRBV10-2 and TRBJ2-3; D perhaps matches TRBD1 (6 bases). From germline, CDR1 is WSHSY and CDR2 SAAADI. This CDR3 comprises 15 residues. V was trimmed by 7 bases and J by 6 bases, leaving 20 bases between them. CDR3 protein: CASTSVVGDTDTQYF. The CDR3 coding sequence is TGCGCCAGCACCTCGGTGGTGGGGGACACGGATACGCAGTATTTT.

Only one count was recorded for this clone. The chain carries TRBV5-5 and TRBJ2-7; D is possibly TRBD1 (5 bases). Germline V gene data show CDR1 as SGHKS and CDR2 as YYEKEE (reference sequence). Trimming removed 4 bases at V and 6 bases at J, with 20 bases between. The CDR3 consists of 15 residues. CDR3 sequence: CASSAQGRPEGEQYF. CDR3 DNA sequence: TGTGCCAGCAGCGCCCAGGGTCGGCCCGAAGGCGAGCAGTACTTC.

This clone was seen a handful of times. The chain combines TRBV7-3 with TRBJ2-1; 8 bases line up with TRBD1. CDR1 and CDR2 from the germline V gene are SGHTA and FQGTGA. The CDR3 is 21 residues long. V was pared by 4 bases and J by 0 bases, with 20 bases of the junction left unmatched. The chain's CDR3 is CASSSSNRGYSNPRSYNEQFF. The CDR3 coding sequence is TGTGCCAGCAGCTCCTCAAACAGGGGGTACTCAAACCCCCGCTCCTACAATGAGCAGTTCTTC.

The rearrangement joins TRBV3-1 (or the pseudogene TRBV3-2) to TRBJ2-1; no clear D gene. Per the germline V gene, CDR1 is LGHDT and CDR2 is YNNKEL (reference sequence). The CDR3 is 15 amino acids. V shed 5 bases and J shed 5 bases, with 16 bases lying between them. As DNA, the CDR3 is TGTGCCAGCAGCAAGAGCCGTCCTTCCGACAATGAGCAGTTCTTC. This translates into CASSKSRPSDNEQFF.

This clone has a handful of counts. This chain joins TRBV30 and TRBJ2-7; 11 nucleotides align to TRBD2. The J segment lost 2 bases and the V segment lost 3 bases, leaving 12 bases of the junction unmatched. In germline, CDR1 is GTSNPN, CDR2 SVGIG (reference sequence). The CDR3 loop spans 17 amino acids. The CDR3 region is CAWSAPPRLAGTYEQYF. The CDR3 DNA reads as TGTGCCTGGAGCGCCCCCCCCCGACTAGCGGGAACCTACGAGCAGTACTTC.

The V call is TRBV19, the J call TRBJ2-3; tentatively, D is TRBD1 (6 bases). Trimming took off 10 bases at V and 2 bases at J, with 13 bases between the two ends. Germline-derived CDR1 and CDR2 are LNHDA and SQIVND (reference sequence). The CDR3 consists of 13 residues. The CDR3: CAIGDTVTDTQYF. The CDR3 DNA reads TGTGCCATTGGGGACACTGTCACAGATACGCAGTATTTT.

This clone has a count of ten or more. The chain uses TRBV30 and TRBJ1-4, with no clear D. The V end was cut by 0 bases, the J end by 9 bases, with 20 bases between. This CDR3 has 16 residues. Germline V gene sequence: CDR1 GTSNPN, CDR2 SVGIG (reference sequence). CDR3 sequence reads: CAWSVRARGPEKKLFF. CDR3 sequence (DNA): TGTGCCTGGAGTGTACGGGCACGAGGGCCCGAGAAAAAACTGTTTTTT.